Following are 8 T cell receptor beta chains from one sample sequenced in a study of blood T cell repertoires in COVID-19. Clones were read by immunoSEQ multiplex PCR, and TCRdb kept only the in-frame ones, dropping some. The table shows over 100,000 clones, with around 90% occurring only once. Sequencing was performed on peripheral blood. The receptor source for this set is a human donor in a cohort sampled during active COVID-19.

J is TRBJ2-1 and V is TRBV15; 9 bases agree with TRBD2. The CDR3 extends over 17 amino acids. Germline loops: CDR1 LNHNV, CDR2 YYDKDF (reference sequence). V lost 0 bases to trimming and J lost 5 bases; unmatched junction nucleotides: 8. CDR3 sequence reads: CATSREAASGANNEQFF. In DNA, the CDR3 is TGTGCCACCAGCAGAGAAGCGGCTAGCGGGGCCAACAATGAGCAGTTCTTC.

J is TRBJ1-1 and V is TRBV2; TRBD1 is a possible D gene (5 bases). V was trimmed by 6 bases and J by 3 bases, leaving 8 bases between them. The CDR3 has 12 amino acids. Germline V gene data show CDR1 as SNHLY and CDR2 as FYNNEI. CDR3: CASRGHYTEAFF. The CDR3 nucleotides read TGTGCCAGCAGAGGACATTACACTGAAGCTTTCTTT.

V gene TRBV7-2 combines with J gene TRBJ2-2; 9 positions agree with TRBD1. The trim removed 0 bases at V and 4 bases at J, leaving 9 bases unmatched. The CDR3 length is 18 residues. Looked up from germline, CDR1 is SGHTA and CDR2 is FQGNSA. Here the CDR3 reads CASSLAQGARPLTGELFF. The CDR3 bases are TGTGCCAGCAGCTTAGCACAGGGGGCGAGACCCCTCACCGGGGAGCTGTTTTTT.

The V call is TRBV6-5, the J call TRBJ2-3; unclear D gene. CDR3 size: 13 residues. Germline-derived CDR1 and CDR2 are MNHEY and SVGAGI. V was shortened by 7 bases and J by 2 bases, with 10 bases between the two germline ends. CDR3 DNA: TGTGCCAGCAAGAACTTAAACACAGATACGCAGTATTTT. This translates into CASKNLNTDTQYF.

This chain uses TRBV7-3 with TRBJ2-5; D call uncertain. Germline CDR1 reads SGHTA; CDR2 reads FQGTGA. The CDR3 totals 15 residues. V lost 2 bases, J lost 5 bases, and 15 bases lay in between. CDR3 DNA sequence: TGTGCCAGCAGCTTAGAGAGTTCACTACGGGAGACCCAGTACTTC. Translating gives CASSLESSLRETQYF.

CDR3 nucleotide sequence: TGCGCCAGCAGCCAAGATCCGGGGACACCATACGAGCAGTACTTC. Protein sequence: CASSQDPGTPYEQYF. V is TRBV4-3 and J is TRBJ2-7; perhaps TRBD1 as D (6 bases). Germline CDR1 LGHNA, CDR2 YSLEER. Deletions cut 0 bases from V and 4 bases from J, with 13 bases between. The CDR3 runs 15 residues.

The chain has TRBV29-1 and TRBJ1-2; 8 nucleotides match TRBD1. This CDR3 spans 12 amino acids. The V gene end was trimmed by 5 bases and the J gene end by 4 bases; junction bases not matched to a gene: 3. Germline CDR1 and CDR2: SQVTM and ANQGSEA. CDR3 in amino acids: CSVPGQVYGYTF. CDR3 nucleotides: TGCAGCGTTCCGGGACAGGTCTATGGCTACACCTTC.

The rearrangement links TRBV9 to TRBJ1-2, with no clear D. The ends were cut back, 0 bases at V and 4 bases at J, with 10 bases in the middle. Germline V lookup: CDR1 SGDLS, CDR2 YYNGEE. The CDR3 loop spans 14 amino acids. DNA of the CDR3: TGTGCCAGCAGCGTAGACGGGAGTCCCTATGGCTACACCTTC. Translated, it gives CASSVDGSPYGYTF.